These 18 T cell receptor beta chains came from one sample sequenced in a study of early T cells in non-severe SARS-CoV-2 infection. From the 5' RACE reads, TCRdb called clonotypes with MiXCR, one entry per CDR3 protein. This sample has approximately 65,000 distinct CDR3 sequences, with around 13% found just once. The material sequenced was whole blood. These receptors were collected from an adult who was a healthcare worker with PCR-confirmed SARS-CoV-2 infection or an uninfected control (not recorded which).

Only a few counts were recorded for this clonotype. The rearrangement joins TRBV18 to TRBJ1-3; D ambiguous. The CDR3 runs 16 residues. V was shortened by 3 bases and J by 0 bases, with 12 bases between the two germline ends. Germline CDR1 KGHSH, CDR2 LQKENI. The CDR3 coding sequence is TGTGCCAGCTCACCCCCAGAACCTCCCTCTGGAAACACCATATATTTT. Translation: CASSPPEPPSGNTIYF. The whole variable domain, remainder taken from reference TRBV18 and TRBJ1-3, is NAGVMQNPRHLVRRRGQEARLRCSPMKGHSHVYWYRQLPEEGLKFMVYLQKENIIDESGMPKERFSAEFPKEGPSILRIQQVVRGDSAAYFCASSPPEPPSGNTIYFGEGSWLTVV.

This clonotype was counted between two and nine times. The V and J genes are TRBV20-1 and TRBJ1-1; 10 bases agree with TRBD1. V lost 6 bases, J lost 0 bases, and 1 base stayed unmatched. Germline-derived CDR1 and CDR2 are DFQATT and SNEGSKA (reference sequence). The CDR3 extends over 13 amino acids. The CDR3 loop reads CSAGTGVNTEAFF. As DNA, the CDR3 is TGCAGTGCCGGGACAGGGGTGAACACTGAAGCTTTCTTT.

This rearrangement joins TRBV7-6 to TRBJ2-5; D unclear. The germline CDR1 and CDR2 sequences are SGHVS and FNYEAQ. Trimming removed 5 bases from V and 5 bases from J, with 6 bases in between. This CDR3 is 11 amino acids long. This CDR3 reads CASSNRETQYF. The CDR3 DNA follows: TGTGCCAGCAGCAATCGGGAGACCCAGTACTTC.

The table lists this clonotype with a few counts. The V gene is TRBV3-1, the J gene TRBJ2-5; 7 positions agree with TRBD1. Germline assignment: CDR1 LGHDT and CDR2 YNNKEL (reference sequence). This CDR3 has 14 residues. The trim removed 1 base at V and 2 bases at J, leaving 1 base unmatched. CDR3 DNA: TGTGCCAGCAGCCAAGTGGGACAGCAAGAGACCCAGTACTTC. Its translation is CASSQVGQQETQYF.

This chain joins TRBV10-2 and TRBJ1-1; D might be TRBD1 (6 bases). The CDR3 consists of 10 residues. V gave up 10 bases and J gave up 7 bases, with 10 bases separating them. Per the germline V gene, CDR1 is WSHSY and CDR2 is SAAADI. Here the CDR3 DNA reads TGCGCCACCCAGGGGAGTGAAGCTTTCTTT. Translation: CATQGSEAFF.

This clonotype was picked up a small number of times. The V and J genes are TRBV12-3 or TRBV12-4 and TRBJ1-2; D may be TRBD1 (6 bases). Trimming shortened V by 5 bases and J by 4 bases, and 17 bases separated the two germline ends. This CDR3 region has 15 residues. For the CDR3, the DNA is TGTGCCAGCAGTCAATTGACAGGAAGTAGCTATGGCTACACCTTC. Translating it yields CASSQLTGSSYGYTF.

This clonotype was counted many times. V is TRBV10-3 and J is TRBJ2-7; 7 nucleotides align to TRBD1. CDR1 is ENHRY, CDR2 SYGVKD, per germline. Losses at the gene ends were 10 bases for V and 0 bases for J; bases not matched to a gene: 3. This CDR3 is 12 amino acids long. Written as DNA, the CDR3 is TGTGCCACTCGGGACAGCTCCTACGAGCAGTACTTC. Encoded protein: CATRDSSYEQYF.

This clonotype has only a few counts. This sequence joins TRBV4-2 and TRBJ2-3, with D perhaps matching TRBD2 (6 bases). Per germline, CDR1 LGHNA and CDR2 YNFKEQ. This CDR3 has 13 residues. V shed 10 bases and J shed 5 bases, with 16 bases lying between them. The CDR3 sequence is CATAGPRGDTQYF. The DNA of the CDR3 is TGTGCCACCGCGGGACCGCGGGGAGATACGCAGTATTTT.

This clonotype has ten or more counts. The CDR3 coding sequence is TGTGCCAGCAGTTTATCGCGCACCGGGGAGCTGTTTTTT. Translated, it gives CASSLSRTGELFF. V gene TRBV12-3 or TRBV12-4 combines with J gene TRBJ2-2; D remains unclear. The CDR3 contains 13 residues. V was clipped by 2 bases and J by 4 bases, with 5 bases between them.

The rearrangement uses TRBV3-1 and TRBJ1-2, with 10 bases aligning to TRBD1. CDR1 and CDR2 from the germline V gene are LGHDT and YNNKEL (reference sequence). This CDR3 spans 13 amino acids. V lost 5 bases to trimming and J lost 8 bases; unmatched junction nucleotides: 5. The CDR3 spells CASSSDRGSGYTF. The DNA for the CDR3 is TGTGCCAGCAGCTCGGACAGGGGGAGCGGCTACACCTTC.

This clonotype was counted ten times or more. The chain combines TRBV6-5 with TRBJ1-1; TRBD1 is a possible D gene (5 bases). Germline values: CDR1 MNHEY, CDR2 SVGAGI. The CDR3 contains 14 residues. Trimming removed 2 bases from V and 3 bases from J, with 10 bases in between. Written as DNA, the CDR3 is TGTGCCAGCAGTTACCTTGCAGGGCACACTGAAGCTTTCTTT. Amino acid sequence: CASSYLAGHTEAFF.

This clonotype was found many times. This chain joins TRBV6-2 or TRBV6-3 and TRBJ1-1, with 10 bases aligning to TRBD1. The CDR3 has 17 residues. J was trimmed by 1 base and V by 2 bases; bases with no gene match: 7. The V gene's germline CDR1 is MNHEY and CDR2 SVGEGT. The chain's CDR3 is CASSYDTGTGANTEAFF. CDR3 bases: TGTGCCAGCAGTTACGATACCGGGACAGGGGCGAACACTGAAGCTTTCTTT.

This clonotype occurred many times. The V and J genes are TRBV5-1 and TRBJ1-1; D is ambiguous. CDR3 size: 13 residues. Germline V gene lookup returns CDR1 SGHRS and CDR2 YFSETQ. V dropped 4 bases and J dropped 1 base, with 8 bases sitting between them. The DNA of the CDR3 is TGCGCCAGCAGCATCCGGGAGAACACTGAAGCTTTCTTT. It translates to CASSIRENTEAFF.

The chain joins TRBV20-1 to TRBJ2-7, with 8 nucleotides matching TRBD1. The length of the CDR3 is 15 residues. V dropped 1 base and J dropped 2; count of bases not matched to a gene: 7. Germline CDR1 is DFQATT and CDR2 is SNEGSKA (reference sequence). CDR3 in amino acids: CSARAGGLRTYEQYF. CDR3 bases: TGCAGTGCTAGAGCAGGGGGCCTTCGAACCTACGAGCAGTACTTC.

The CDR3 region has the DNA TGTGCCAGCAGTGAAGCGATTCGGAGCTCTGGAAACACCATATATTTT. It is translated as CASSEAIRSSGNTIYF. This rearrangement joins TRBV6-1 to TRBJ1-3, with D hard to call. Germline V gene data show CDR1 as MNHNS and CDR2 as SASEGT. V lost 0 bases, J lost 0 bases, and 9 bases lay in between. The CDR3 has 16 residues.

This clonotype appeared a few times. The V gene is TRBV27, the J gene TRBJ2-1; D is perhaps TRBD1 or TRBD2 (5 bases each). The ends were cut back, 1 base at V and 9 bases at J, with 19 bases in the middle. The V gene's germline CDR1 is MNHEY and CDR2 SMNVEV (reference sequence). The CDR3 is made up of 16 amino acids. The DNA of the CDR3 is TGTGCCAGCAGTTTATTAACCGGGACGGGAAAGGGTGAGCAGTTCTTC. Amino acids: CASSLLTGTGKGEQFF.

This clonotype was picked up many times. V gene TRBV20-1 combines with J gene TRBJ1-2, with D uncertain. Germline values: CDR1 DFQATT, CDR2 SNEGSKA (reference sequence). The germline V and J ends were trimmed by 5 bases and 1 base, with 8 bases remaining between them. CDR3 size: 12 residues. As DNA, the CDR3 is TGCAGTGCTGATCGGGATAACTATGGCTACACCTTC. It yields the protein CSADRDNYGYTF.

This clonotype has just a few counts. CDR3 sequence: CASSLAEQLATNEKLFF. The DNA of the CDR3 is TGTGCCAGCAGCTTAGCTGAACAACTCGCAACTAATGAAAAACTGTTTTTT. The gene calls are TRBV7-8 and TRBJ1-4; D is unresolved. Germline V gene lookup returns CDR1 SGHVS and CDR2 FQNEAQ. Trimming shortened V by 0 bases and J by 0 bases, and 11 bases separated the two germline ends. This CDR3 contains 17 residues.